This T cell receptor beta chain was retrieved from a study of T cell responses to AZD1222 COVID-19 vaccine. Points from the study as a whole: Sampled repertoires all dated from after the peak T cell response. Clonal diversity may have been underestimated in mostly white British donors. Increases in Spike-specific TCR breadth and depth were seen after two AZD1222 doses.

Profiled with immunoSEQ multiplex PCR; TCRdb holds only in-frame clones, not every one. The data contain about 140,000 clones, more than 85% of them singletons. Trimming took 5 bases from V and 6 from J, leaving 17 bases between them. The CDR3 runs to 15 residues. CDR1 and CDR2 (germline): MDHEN, SYDVKM. This clone was seen a single time. As yet, its antigen is unknown. The receptor's source is an adult who received the AZD1222 COVID-19 vaccine. Specimen: peripheral blood, collected 28 days after the second AZD1222 dose. The chain joins TRBV28 to TRBJ2-1; tentatively, D is TRBD2 (5 bases). The CDR3 bases are TGTGCCAGCAGTGGCCCGGAGGATATCATCAATGAGCAGTTCTTC. Its translation: CASSGPEDIINEQFF.